What follows are 10 T cell receptor beta chains derived from one specimen sequenced in a study of shared clonotypes between healthy human individuals. Assay: immunoSEQ multiplex PCR; the TCRdb copy retains only in-frame clones and omits some. Here the sample spans roughly 500,000 clones, about 72% being singletons. Specimen: PBMCs. All receptors come from a woman aged 40-49 years in good health. Some clones in this sample may be carry-over from other donors' samples.

The rearrangement links TRBV7-9 to TRBJ2-7; 7 bases match TRBD1. CDR1 SEHNR and CDR2 FQNEAQ come from the germline V gene (reference sequence). Trimming cost V 3 bases and J 0 bases; bases outside gene matches: 5. The CDR3 has 15 residues. The CDR3 loop reads CASSLTGLSSYEQYF. As DNA, the CDR3 is TGTGCCAGCAGCTTGACAGGGCTCAGCTCCTACGAGCAGTACTTC.

This rearrangement joins TRBV2 to TRBJ2-1, with D possibly being TRBD1 or TRBD2 (5 bases each). Germline V gene sequence: CDR1 SNHLY, CDR2 FYNNEI. The CDR3 extends over 15 amino acids. Deletions cut 7 bases from V and 3 bases from J, with 16 bases between. This CDR3 is CASKRLTGLYNEQFF. CDR3 in DNA: TGTGCCAGCAAACGCCTAACGGGGCTCTACAATGAGCAGTTCTTC.

The V call is TRBV27, the J call TRBJ2-1, with 10 bases matching TRBD1. There are 15 residues in the CDR3. Losses at the gene ends were 2 bases for V and 6 bases for J; bases not matched to a gene: 4. CDR1 MNHEY and CDR2 SMNVEV come from the germline V gene (reference sequence). CDR3 protein: CASSLAGTGVNEQFF. In DNA, the CDR3 is TGTGCCAGCAGTTTAGCCGGGACAGGGGTCAATGAGCAGTTCTTC.

This clone has just one count. The rearrangement uses TRBV19 and TRBJ2-7; 9 bases map to TRBD2. V was clipped by 1 base and J by 5 bases; unmatched bases: 6. The V gene's germline CDR1 is LNHDA and CDR2 SQIVND (reference sequence). CDR3 size: 15 residues. The CDR3 region has the DNA TGTGCCAGTAGTATAGTCGGTAGCGGGAGTCACGAGCAGTACTTC. Translation: CASSIVGSGSHEQYF.

The gene calls are TRBV19 and TRBJ2-6, with a weak D call TRBD1 (6 bases). The CDR3 totals 17 residues. Germline CDR1 LNHDA, CDR2 SQIVND (reference sequence). Trimming stripped 8 bases from V and 4 bases from J, with 21 bases between. The CDR3 sequence is CASAWTALGSGANVLTF. CDR3 sequence (DNA): TGTGCCAGTGCCTGGACAGCCCTGGGATCAGGGGCCAACGTCCTGACTTTC.

This rearrangement joins TRBV27 to TRBJ2-6; D uncertain. The germline V and J ends were trimmed by 4 bases and 0 bases, with 4 bases remaining between them. CDR3 length equals 14 residues. Germline lookup yields CDR1 MNHEY and CDR2 SMNVEV (reference sequence). The CDR3 DNA sequence: TGTGCCAGCAGTTACAACTCTGGGGCCAACGTCCTGACTTTC. It encodes CASSYNSGANVLTF. The entire variable domain, with the rest obtained from reference TRBV27 and TRBJ2-6, is as follows: EAQVTQNPRYLITVTGKKLTVTCSQNMNHEYMSWYRQDPGLGLRQIYYSMNVEVTDKGDVPEGYKVSRKEKRNFPLILESPSPNQTSLYFCASSYNSGANVLTFGAGSRLTVL.

The chain links TRBV30 to TRBJ1-1, with 11 nucleotides matching TRBD1. Trimming removed 4 bases from V and 0 bases from J; junction bases left unmatched: 10. CDR1 is GTSNPN and CDR2 is SVGIG in the germline V gene (reference sequence). The length of the CDR3 is 17 residues. As DNA, the CDR3 is TGTGCCTGGACCCACTCCCGGACAGGGGGCATGAACACTGAAGCTTTCTTT. Translated, it gives CAWTHSRTGGMNTEAFF. Variable domain in full (rest from reference TRBV30 and TRBJ1-1): SQTIHQWPATLVQPVGSPLSLECTVEGTSNPNLYWYRQAAGRGLQLLFYSVGIGQISSEVPQNLSASRPQDRQFILSSKKLLLSDSGFYLCAWTHSRTGGMNTEAFFGQGTRLTVV.

CDR3 sequence (DNA): TGTGCCAGCAGTAACCAGGGGGGAGAGGAAGATACGCAGTATTTT. It is translated as CASSNQGGEEDTQYF. The V and J genes are TRBV28 and TRBJ2-3; D is perhaps TRBD1 (7 bases). The CDR3 loop spans 15 amino acids. Germline V lookup: CDR1 MDHEN, CDR2 SYDVKM. V was pared by 5 bases and J by 5 bases, with 17 bases between. The full variable domain, with the rest looked up from reference TRBV28 and TRBJ2-3, is DVKVTQSSRYLVKRTGEKVFLECVQDMDHENMFWYRQDPGLGLRLIYFSYDVKMKEKGDIPEGYSVSREKKERFSLILESASTNQTSMYLCASSNQGGEEDTQYFGPGTRLTVL.

This clone was seen a few times. Germline is not matched at one junction end, which may reflect a read error. The rearrangement links TRBV7-8 to TRBJ1-5, with D possibly TRBD1 on 6 matching bases. Germline V gene lookup returns CDR1 SGHVS and CDR2 FQNEAQ. The CDR3 has 15 amino acids. Written as DNA, the CDR3 is TGTGCCAGTAGCTTAGGGGGGGGTCGCAATCAGCCCCAGCATTTT. Its protein product is CASSLGGGRNQPQHF.

This clone was found a few times. This sequence joins TRBV6-1 and TRBJ1-1, with D possibly TRBD1 on 5 matching bases. CDR3 length equals 14 residues. Germline lookup yields CDR1 MNHNS and CDR2 SASEGT. V lost 1 base and J lost 4, with 10 bases in between. CDR3 sequence reads: CASSEDYGGTEAFF. In DNA, the CDR3 is TGTGCCAGCAGTGAAGACTATGGGGGCACTGAAGCTTTCTTT.